The rows below give T cell receptor beta chains drawn from one sample of a study of shared clonotypes between healthy human individuals. The table came from immunoSEQ multiplex PCR; TCRdb's copy has only in-frame clones and leaves some out. The sample holds 110,000 or so clones, 65% to 75% seen once. Sequenced: memory CD8+ T cells sorted from blood. The origin of the receptors is a woman in her 30s in good health. CDR3s include the opening cysteine and the closing phenylalanine or tryptophan. Each record gives: V gene, clone size, J gene, D gene, CDR3 protein, CDR3 DNA. D genes are given only for firm matches. A row's size may be missing; if present it is once, few, many or a size class.

v_call: TRBV28; clone_size: -; j_call: TRBJ2-2; d_call: -; cdr3_aa: CASSLRQSNTGELFF; cdr3_nt: TGTGCCAGCAGTTTAAGACAGTCGAACACCGGGGAGCTGTTTTTT
v_call: TRBV7-9; clone_size: few; j_call: TRBJ1-1; d_call: -; cdr3_aa: CASSPAGGPTEAFF; cdr3_nt: TGTGCCAGCAGCCCAGCGGGGGGCCCAACTGAAGCTTTCTTT
v_call: TRBV6-1; clone_size: -; j_call: TRBJ1-2; d_call: -; cdr3_aa: CASRGIIQGGYGYTF; cdr3_nt: TGTGCCAGCAGGGGGATCATACAGGGAGGCTATGGCTACACCTTC
v_call: TRBV29-1; clone_size: -; j_call: TRBJ2-1; d_call: TRBD2; cdr3_aa: CSVGLLAGGEQFF; cdr3_nt: TGCAGCGTTGGGCTTCTAGCGGGAGGTGAGCAGTTCTTC
v_call: TRBV7-2; clone_size: -; j_call: TRBJ2-7; d_call: TRBD1; cdr3_aa: CASSQAGAGGILREQYF; cdr3_nt: TGTGCCAGCAGCCAGGCAGGGGCAGGGGGTATCCTTCGCGAGCAGTACTTC
v_call: TRBV5-1; clone_size: -; j_call: TRBJ1-2; d_call: -; cdr3_aa: CASSLRTRGSNYGYTF; cdr3_nt: TGCGCCAGCAGCTTGAGGACCCGAGGCTCTAACTATGGCTACACCTTC
v_call: TRBV6-1; clone_size: few; j_call: TRBJ1-2; d_call: TRBD1; cdr3_aa: CASSEADDRVRGYTF; cdr3_nt: TGTGCCAGCAGTGAAGCGGATGACAGGGTGCGAGGCTACACCTTC
v_call: TRBV7-2; clone_size: few; j_call: TRBJ2-1; d_call: TRBD2; cdr3_aa: CASSARTSGRARDEQFF; cdr3_nt: TGTGCCAGCAGCGCCCGGACTAGCGGGAGGGCGCGGGATGAGCAGTTCTTC
v_call: TRBV7-8; clone_size: -; j_call: TRBJ2-1; d_call: -; cdr3_aa: CASSPLGSLYSYNEQFF; cdr3_nt: TGTGCCAGCAGCCCTTTGGGTAGCTTATACTCCTACAATGAGCAGTTCTTC
v_call: TRBV9; clone_size: -; j_call: TRBJ2-7; d_call: -; cdr3_aa: CASSVGGFGPYEQYF; cdr3_nt: TGTGCCAGCAGCGTAGGGGGTTTTGGTCCTTACGAGCAGTACTTC
v_call: TRBV5-1; clone_size: -; j_call: TRBJ2-7; d_call: TRBD1; cdr3_aa: CASSTGTAYEQYF; cdr3_nt: TGCGCCAGCAGCACCGGGACAGCCTACGAGCAGTACTTC
v_call: TRBV25-1; clone_size: few; j_call: TRBJ2-1; d_call: -; cdr3_aa: CASSPMRRDREQFF; cdr3_nt: TGTGCCAGCAGCCCCATGCGCAGGGATCGTGAGCAGTTCTTC
v_call: TRBV18; clone_size: -; j_call: TRBJ2-3; d_call: -; cdr3_aa: CASSPRRGHTDTQYF; cdr3_nt: TGTGCCAGCTCACCGAGACGAGGACATACAGATACGCAGTATTTT
v_call: TRBV19; clone_size: -; j_call: TRBJ1-2; d_call: -; cdr3_aa: CASSIVDFVGRYGYTF; cdr3_nt: TGTGCCAGTAGTATAGTTGATTTTGTCGGCCGCTATGGCTACACCTTC
v_call: TRBV19; clone_size: -; j_call: TRBJ2-1; d_call: -; cdr3_aa: CASSIPGSNEQFF; cdr3_nt: TGTGCCAGTAGTATCCCAGGGAGCAATGAGCAGTTCTTC
v_call: TRBV29-1; clone_size: -; j_call: TRBJ2-7; d_call: -; cdr3_aa: CSVEGQEPYEQYF; cdr3_nt: TGCAGCGTTGAAGGGCAGGAACCCTACGAGCAGTACTTC
v_call: TRBV5-1; clone_size: -; j_call: TRBJ1-5; d_call: -; cdr3_aa: CASSPTENRGNQPQHF; cdr3_nt: TGCGCCAGCAGCCCCACCGAGAACAGGGGCAATCAGCCCCAGCATTTT
v_call: TRBV10-1; clone_size: -; j_call: TRBJ2-3; d_call: -; cdr3_aa: CASSESQLTQYF; cdr3_nt: TGCGCCAGCAGTGAGTCGCAGCTTACGCAGTATTTT